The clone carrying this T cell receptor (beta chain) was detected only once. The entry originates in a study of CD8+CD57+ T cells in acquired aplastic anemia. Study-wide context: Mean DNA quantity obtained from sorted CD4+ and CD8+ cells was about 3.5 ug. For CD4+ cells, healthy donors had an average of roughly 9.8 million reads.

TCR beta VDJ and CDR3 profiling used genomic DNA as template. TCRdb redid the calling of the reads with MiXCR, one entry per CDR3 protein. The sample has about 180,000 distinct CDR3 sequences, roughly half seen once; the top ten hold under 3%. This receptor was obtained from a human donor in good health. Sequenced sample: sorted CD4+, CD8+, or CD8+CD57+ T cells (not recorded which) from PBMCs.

CDR3 nucleotide sequence: TGTGCCAGCAGTGAACCCATAGCGGGATTGAGAAACGAGCAGTACTTC. Encoded protein: CASSEPIAGLRNEQYF. The chain carries TRBV25-1 and TRBJ2-7; 8 positions agree with TRBD2. Per germline, CDR1 MGHDK and CDR2 SYGVNS. V shed 2 bases and J 5 bases; nucleotides not matched to a gene: 11. The CDR3 is 16 residues long.